Listed below are T cell receptor beta chains from one sample, sequenced in a study of CD8 T cells in ankylosing spondylitis. TCRdb redid the calling of the 5' RACE reads with MiXCR, one entry per CDR3 protein. The sample lists fewer than 650,000 distinct CDR3 sequences, roughly 13% occurring once. The sequencing input was blood, either unsorted or a sorted T cell fraction (not recorded which). Receptor source: a male donor with ankylosing spondylitis. Both conserved end residues are part of each CDR3. D genes are given only for firm matches. Not all rows give a size; the values are once, few, many and, for expanded clones, a class.

j_gene | d_gene | abundance | v_gene | CDR3nt | CDR3aa
TRBJ1-1 | NA | few | TRBV11-2 | TGTGCCAGCAGCTTAGAGGATCAGGGGTTCACTGAAGCTTTCTTT | CASSLEDQGFTEAFF
TRBJ2-1 | NA | NA | TRBV20-1 | TGCAGTGCTAGCCTCCGCCCGAATGAGCAGTTCTTC | CSASLRPNEQFF
TRBJ1-6 | NA | NA | TRBV27 | TGTGCCAGCAGTTTAGTGTCAGGCTTCAATTCACCCCTCCACTTT | CASSLVSGFNSPLHF
TRBJ2-3 | TRBD1 | NA | TRBV5-1 | TGCGCCAGCAGGGAAACAGGGGAGAACACAGATACGCAGTATTTT | CASRETGENTDTQYF
TRBJ2-1 | TRBD2 | NA | TRBV18 | TGTGCCAGCTCACACGCTAGCGGGAGAAACCATGAGCAGTTCTTC | CASSHASGRNHEQFF
TRBJ1-1 | TRBD1 | NA | TRBV20-1 | TGCAGTGCTCCTAGACAGGGTCGGAATCGTGAAGCTTTCTTT | CSAPRQGRNREAFF
TRBJ1-5 | TRBD1 | NA | TRBV6-2/TRBV6-3 | TGTGCCAGCAAGAGAGACCGGGACAGGGGGGTTCCGGCTCTTCGGCTACGACAGCCCCAGCATTTT | CASKRDRDRGVPALRLRQPQHF
TRBJ2-7 | NA | few | TRBV5-1 | TGCGCCAGCAGCTTGCCCACCTACGAGCAGTACTTC | CASSLPTYEQYF
TRBJ2-7 | NA | few | TRBV5-5 | TGTGCCAGCAGCATCGGACGGGGATCCGGCTCCTACGAGCAGTACTTC | CASSIGRGSGSYEQYF
TRBJ1-1 | TRBD1 | NA | TRBV28 | TGTGCCAGCAGTGACGGGACAGTGAACACTGAAGCTTTCTTT | CASSDGTVNTEAFF
TRBJ2-4 | NA | few | TRBV12-3/TRBV12-4 | TGTGCCAGCAGTTTAGGGATACTAAACATTCAGTACTTC | CASSLGILNIQYF
TRBJ2-1 | TRBD2 | few | TRBV20-1 | TGCAGTGCTAGGGTTAGCGGGGCCTACAATGAGCAGTTCTTC | CSARVSGAYNEQFF
TRBJ1-1 | TRBD1 | NA | TRBV12-3/TRBV12-4 | TGTGCCAGCAGCCAGGGGGCGACGAACACTGAAGCTTTCTTT | CASSQGATNTEAFF
TRBJ2-3 | NA | NA | TRBV10-2 | TGCGCCAGCAGTGAGGTCAGGGGCCCAGGGGATACGCAGTATTTT | CASSEVRGPGDTQYF
TRBJ1-2 | NA | few | TRBV20-1 | TGCAGTGCTAGCACAGGGACCCTGGGCTATGGCTACACCTTC | CSASTGTLGYGYTF
TRBJ2-5 | NA | few | TRBV20-1 | TGCAGTGCTAGGGCCGCTCTACTCGGACTCCAAGAGACCCAGTACTTC | CSARAALLGLQETQYF